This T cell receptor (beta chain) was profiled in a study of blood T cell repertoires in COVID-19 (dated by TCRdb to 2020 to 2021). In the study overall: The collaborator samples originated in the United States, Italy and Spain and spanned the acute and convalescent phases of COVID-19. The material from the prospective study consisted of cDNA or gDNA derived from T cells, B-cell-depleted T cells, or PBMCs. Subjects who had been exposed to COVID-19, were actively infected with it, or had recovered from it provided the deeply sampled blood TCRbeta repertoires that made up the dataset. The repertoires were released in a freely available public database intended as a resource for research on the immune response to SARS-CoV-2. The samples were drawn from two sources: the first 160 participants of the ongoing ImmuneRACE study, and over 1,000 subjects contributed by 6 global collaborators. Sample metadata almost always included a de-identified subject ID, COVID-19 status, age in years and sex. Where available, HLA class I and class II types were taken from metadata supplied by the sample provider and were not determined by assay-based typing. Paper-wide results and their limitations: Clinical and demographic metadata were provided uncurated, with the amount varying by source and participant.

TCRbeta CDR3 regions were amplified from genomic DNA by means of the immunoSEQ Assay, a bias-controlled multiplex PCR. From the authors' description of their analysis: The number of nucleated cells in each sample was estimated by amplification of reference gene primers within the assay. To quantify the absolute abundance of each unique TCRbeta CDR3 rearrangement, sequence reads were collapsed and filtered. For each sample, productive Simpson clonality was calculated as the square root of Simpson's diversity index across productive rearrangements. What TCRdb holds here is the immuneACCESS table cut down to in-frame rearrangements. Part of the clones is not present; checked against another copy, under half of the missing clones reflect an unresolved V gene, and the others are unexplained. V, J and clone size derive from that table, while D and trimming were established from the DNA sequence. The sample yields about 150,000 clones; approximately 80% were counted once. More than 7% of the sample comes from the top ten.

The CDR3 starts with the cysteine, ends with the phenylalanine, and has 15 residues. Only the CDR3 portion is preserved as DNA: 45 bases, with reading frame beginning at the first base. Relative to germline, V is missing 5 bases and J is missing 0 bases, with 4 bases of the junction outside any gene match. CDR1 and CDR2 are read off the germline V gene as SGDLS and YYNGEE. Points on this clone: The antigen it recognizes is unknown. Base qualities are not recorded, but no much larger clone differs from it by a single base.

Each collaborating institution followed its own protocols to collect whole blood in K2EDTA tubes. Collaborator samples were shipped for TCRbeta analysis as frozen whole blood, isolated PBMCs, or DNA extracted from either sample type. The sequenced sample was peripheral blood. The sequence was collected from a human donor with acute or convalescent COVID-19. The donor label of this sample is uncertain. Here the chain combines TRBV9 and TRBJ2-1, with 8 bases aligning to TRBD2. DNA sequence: TGTGCCAGCAGTACGGGGGGGAGCTCCTACAATGAGCAGTTCTTC. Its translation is CASSTGGSSYNEQFF.